A single sample gave rise to the 29 T cell receptor beta chains below, sequenced in a study of brain T cells in children with intractable seizures. Some clones are missing from TCRdb's copy, which holds only in-frame ones; the method was immunoSEQ multiplex PCR. In the table there are 75,000 to 80,000 clones, approximately 94% of which are singletons. The sample here was peripheral blood, taken at surgery. All receptors derive from a boy less than two years old with tuberous sclerosis and intractable seizures.

This chain links TRBV4-1 with TRBJ1-5; D not certain. The V gene's germline CDR1 is MGHRA and CDR2 YSYEKL. This CDR3 region has 17 residues. V lost 0 bases and J 4 bases, leaving 16 bases between the germline ends. The chain's CDR3 is CASSQDLGKQSNQPQHF. CDR3 in DNA: TGCGCCAGCAGCCAAGATCTTGGAAAACAGTCGAATCAGCCCCAGCATTTT.

The V gene is TRBV3-1 (or the pseudogene TRBV3-2), the J gene TRBJ2-3; D gene unclear. The ends were cut back, 1 base at V and 0 bases at J, with 2 bases in the middle. CDR3 size: 13 residues. The germline gives CDR1 LGHDT, CDR2 YNNKEL (reference sequence). CDR3 amino acids: CASSQASTDTQYF. CDR3 DNA: TGTGCCAGCAGCCAAGCTAGCACAGATACGCAGTATTTT.

There are a few counts of this clone. Other DNA sequences in the same sample also yield this CDR3. The chain joins TRBV27 to TRBJ2-2; no clear D gene. The V gene lost 0 bases and the J gene lost 5 bases, with 4 bases spanning the gap. The CDR3 is made up of 13 amino acids. Germline loops: CDR1 MNHEY, CDR2 SMNVEV (reference sequence). CDR3 in amino acids: CASSLSGTGELFF. The CDR3 coding sequence is TGTGCCAGCAGTTTATCTGGGACCGGGGAGCTGTTTTTT.

The chain uses TRBV7-2 and TRBJ1-1; 8 bases map to TRBD1. CDR1 SGHTA and CDR2 FQGNSA come from the germline V gene. Trimming took 5 bases from V and 7 from J; bases not matched to a gene: 6. The CDR3 is 13 residues long. CDR3 sequence reads: CASSLVGTGEAFF. The DNA of the CDR3 is TGTGCCAGCAGCCTAGTGGGGACAGGTGAAGCTTTCTTT.

This sequence joins TRBV6-5 and TRBJ1-1; TRBD1 matches at 7 bases. The CDR3 has 13 residues. The germline gives CDR1 MNHEY, CDR2 SVGAGI. V was pared by 7 bases and J by 5 bases, with 7 bases of the junction left unmatched. The CDR3 DNA is TGTGCCAGCAAAGCGGCAGGGGGTACTGAAGCTTTCTTT. Protein: CASKAAGGTEAFF.

V gene TRBV29-1 combines with J gene TRBJ2-1; D is possibly TRBD2 (5 bases). CDR1 SQVTM and CDR2 ANQGSEA come from the germline V gene. V shed 2 bases and J shed 0 bases, with 8 bases lying between them. The CDR3 sequence is 14 residues long. The CDR3 nucleotides read TGCAGCGTTGAATTGGACTTCTCCTACAATGAGCAGTTCTTC. This codes for CSVELDFSYNEQFF.

This clone was seen once. The gene calls are TRBV6-6 and TRBJ1-1; unclear D gene. The CDR3 extends over 13 amino acids. The germline V gene encodes CDR1 MNHNY and CDR2 SVGAGI (reference sequence). V lost 2 bases, J lost 4 bases, and 8 bases lay in between. Written as DNA, the CDR3 is TGTGCCAGCAGTTACGAGCGGGGCACTGAAGCTTTCTTT. This gives the protein CASSYERGTEAFF.

The V gene is TRBV5-4, the J gene TRBJ2-7; weak D call: TRBD2 (5 bases). This CDR3 spans 13 amino acids. V lost 2 bases and J lost 1, with 7 bases in between. Germline CDR1 and CDR2: SGHNT and YYREEE (reference sequence). The chain's CDR3 is CASSFGGSYEQYF. The CDR3 nucleotides read TGTGCCAGCAGCTTCGGCGGGTCCTACGAGCAGTACTTC.

V is TRBV6-5 and J is TRBJ2-7; D perhaps matches TRBD1 (6 bases). Trimming removed 4 bases at V and 7 bases at J, with 20 bases between. The CDR3 is 15 amino acids. Germline V gives CDR1 MNHEY, CDR2 SVGAGI. In DNA form, the CDR3 reads TGTGCCAGCAGTTCAGTTGGGGACAACCGAGGAGAGCAGTACTTC. It translates to CASSSVGDNRGEQYF.

The rearrangement uses TRBV7-9 and TRBJ1-1; D call uncertain. Trimming removed 3 bases from V and 2 bases from J, with 7 bases in between. CDR3 length: 13 residues. Germline V lookup: CDR1 SEHNR, CDR2 FQNEAQ (reference sequence). The CDR3 nucleotides read TGTGCCAGCAGCTTTGTGGTCAACACTGAAGCTTTCTTT. Translating it yields CASSFVVNTEAFF.

V and J are TRBV7-2 and TRBJ1-1, with a tentative D call TRBD1 (5 bases). Trimming pared 3 bases from V and 1 base from J, leaving 6 bases between. Per the germline V gene, CDR1 is SGHTA and CDR2 is FQGNSA. This CDR3 contains 13 residues. The DNA for the CDR3 is TGTGCCAGCAGCTTCAGGGAGAACACTGAAGCTTTCTTT. It yields the protein CASSFRENTEAFF.

V and J are TRBV7-6 and TRBJ2-5, with 11 bases aligning to TRBD2. From germline, CDR1 is SGHVS and CDR2 FNYEAQ. The J segment lost 2 bases and the V segment lost 5 bases, leaving 7 bases of the junction unmatched. The CDR3 loop spans 16 amino acids. The CDR3 bases are TGTGCCAGCAGCGTTACCGGGACTAGCGGACAAGAGACCCAGTACTTC. Translating gives CASSVTGTSGQETQYF.

The chain couples TRBV27 to TRBJ1-1; 7 bases match TRBD1. The CDR3 is 15 residues long. CDR1 MNHEY and CDR2 SMNVEV come from the germline V gene (reference sequence). V gave up 6 bases and J gave up 1 base; unmatched junction bases: 8. CDR3 bases: TGTGCCAGCAGCCCCAGGACAGGAGAGAACACTGAAGCTTTCTTT. This codes for CASSPRTGENTEAFF.

Written as DNA, the CDR3 is TGTGCCAGCAGTTTTCAGGCCATAAGCTCCTATAATTCACCCCTCCACTTT. It codes for CASSFQAISSYNSPLHF. This rearrangement joins TRBV27 to TRBJ1-6; D gene unclear. The germline V gene encodes CDR1 MNHEY and CDR2 SMNVEV (reference sequence). The CDR3 loop spans 17 amino acids. Between the trimmed V and J ends, which lost 3 bases and 0 bases, there was a span of 12 bases.

V is TRBV30 and J is TRBJ1-1; no clear D. This CDR3 is 13 amino acids long. Trimming removed 3 bases from V and 1 base from J, with 9 bases in between. In germline, CDR1 is GTSNPN, CDR2 SVGIG (reference sequence). The CDR3 DNA follows: TGTGCCTGGAGGAAGGCCTGGAACACTGAAGCTTTCTTT. Translated, it gives CAWRKAWNTEAFF.

The chain joins TRBV2 to TRBJ1-1; D is ambiguous. Trimming took off 2 bases at V and 0 bases at J, with 13 bases between the two ends. Per the germline V gene, CDR1 is SNHLY and CDR2 is FYNNEI. This CDR3 is built from 16 residues. The CDR3 DNA is TGTGCCAGCAGTGAACGTCTTTGGGCCTTGAACACTGAAGCTTTCTTT. Protein sequence: CASSERLWALNTEAFF.

This sequence joins TRBV6-5 and TRBJ1-1, with D perhaps matching TRBD1 (5 bases). CDR3 length: 13 residues. The V end lost 2 bases, the J end lost 3 bases, and 7 bases lay between the germline ends. Germline-derived CDR1 and CDR2 are MNHEY and SVGAGI. The CDR3 spells CASSYRGDTEAFF. CDR3 DNA: TGTGCCAGCAGTTACAGAGGGGACACTGAAGCTTTCTTT.

V usage is TRBV7-8 and J usage is TRBJ2-1, with D unresolved. CDR3 length: 16 amino acids. Germline V gives CDR1 SGHVS, CDR2 FQNEAQ. V lost 1 base and J 3 bases, leaving 13 bases between the germline ends. CDR3 sequence reads: CASSLGERPGYNEQFF. The CDR3 DNA reads as TGTGCCAGCAGCTTAGGAGAGAGGCCAGGCTACAATGAGCAGTTCTTC.

This sequence joins TRBV7-8 and TRBJ1-2, with unresolved D. Trimming took off 1 base at V and 0 bases at J, with 6 bases between the two ends. Germline V CDR1 and CDR2: SGHVS, FQNEAQ. The CDR3 loop spans 14 amino acids. CDR3 loop: CASSLEAPNYGYTF. CDR3 nucleotides: TGTGCCAGCAGCTTAGAGGCTCCTAACTATGGCTACACCTTC.

DNA for the CDR3: TGTGCCAGCAGCCAAGACCTAGCGGTTACCTACAATGAGCAGTTCTTC. It is translated as CASSQDLAVTYNEQFF. V usage is TRBV3-1 (or the pseudogene TRBV3-2) and J usage is TRBJ2-1; 7 nucleotides align to TRBD2. The germline V gene encodes CDR1 LGHDT and CDR2 YNNKEL (reference sequence). Trimming cost V 0 bases and J 2 bases; bases outside gene matches: 4. The CDR3 extends over 16 amino acids.

The gene calls are TRBV5-1 and TRBJ2-7; maybe TRBD1 (5 bases). This CDR3 spans 14 amino acids. Germline CDR1 is SGHRS and CDR2 is YFSETQ. Trimming stripped 0 bases from V and 7 bases from J, with 14 bases between. As DNA, the CDR3 is TGCGCCAGCAGCTTGGCGGCAGGGCAGGTAGAGCAGTACTTC. Translation: CASSLAAGQVEQYF.

The CDR3 region has the DNA TGTGCCAGCAGCCTAACAGATAGCAATCAGCCCCAGCATTTT. It translates to CASSLTDSNQPQHF. This chain links TRBV11-2 with TRBJ1-5; D call uncertain. Looked up from germline, CDR1 is SGHAT and CDR2 is FQNNGV. V was shortened by 5 bases and J by 0 bases, with 8 bases between the two germline ends. CDR3 size: 14 residues.

This clone was picked up a small number of times. The chain has TRBV19 and TRBJ1-5; weak D call: TRBD1 (6 bases). The CDR3 has 14 amino acids. Trimming cost V 6 bases and J 1 base, with 10 bases left between them. Germline lookup yields CDR1 LNHDA and CDR2 SQIVND (reference sequence). CDR3 sequence reads: CASRRTVSNQPQHF. The CDR3 nucleotides read TGTGCCAGTAGACGGACAGTCAGCAATCAGCCCCAGCATTTT. Full variable domain (outside the CDR3, taken from reference TRBV19 and TRBJ1-5): DGGITQSPKYLFRKEGQNVTLSCEQNLNHDAMYWYRQDPGQGLRLIYYSQIVNDFQKGDIAEGYSVSREKKESFPLTVTSAQKNPTAFYLCASRRTVSNQPQHFGDGTRLSIL.

V usage is TRBV7-9 and J usage is TRBJ1-2; D possibly corresponds to TRBD1 (6 bases). The germline V gene has CDR1 SEHNR and CDR2 FQNEAQ (reference sequence). The V end lost 5 bases, the J end lost 2 bases, and 12 bases lay between the germline ends. This CDR3 comprises 14 residues. CDR3 loop: CASSLDRANYGYTF. The CDR3 DNA is TGTGCCAGCAGCCTGGACAGAGCCAACTATGGCTACACCTTC.

This clone is a singleton in its sample. The V gene is TRBV14, the J gene TRBJ2-7; tentative D call: TRBD2 (5 bases). Trimming removed 1 base at V and 3 bases at J, with 16 bases between. The CDR3 loop spans 16 amino acids. Per germline, CDR1 SGHDN and CDR2 FVKESK. The CDR3 DNA reads TGTGCCAGCAGCCAAGCTAGCCCCGTGGGGAGCTACGAGCAGTACTTC. Its protein product is CASSQASPVGSYEQYF.

J is TRBJ2-7 and V is TRBV3-1 (or the pseudogene TRBV3-2); D unclear. The CDR3 sequence is 13 residues long. The ends were cut back, 1 base at V and 3 bases at J, with 7 bases in the middle. In germline, CDR1 is LGHDT, CDR2 YNNKEL (reference sequence). The CDR3 DNA reads as TGTGCCAGCAGCCAAGTGGGGATCTACGAGCAGTACTTC. Protein product: CASSQVGIYEQYF.

The V and J genes are TRBV6-4 and TRBJ1-6; D is unclear. The CDR3 length is 17 residues. Germline V gives CDR1 MRHNA, CDR2 SNTAGT. V was clipped by 0 bases and J by 4 bases, with 13 bases between them. The CDR3 sequence: CASSDSKRVLYNSPLHF. The CDR3 nucleotides read TGTGCCAGCAGTGACTCGAAAAGGGTTCTATATAATTCACCCCTCCACTTT.

The gene calls are TRBV4-1 and TRBJ1-1; D is unresolved. This CDR3 has 15 amino acids. In germline, CDR1 is MGHRA, CDR2 YSYEKL. The V and J ends lost 4 bases and 0 bases respectively, with 12 bases between them. The DNA for the CDR3 is TGCGCCAGCAGCCGAGAAGGGAACCTGAACACTGAAGCTTTCTTT. Translating gives CASSREGNLNTEAFF.

The chain joins TRBV21-1 to TRBJ2-1; TRBD2 reflects the table's D call only, with no check against the DNA. TRBV21-1 is reported as a pseudogene. The CDR3 runs 16 residues. CDR3 in amino acids: CASSKGGGSSYNEQFF. The CDR3 DNA follows: TGTGCCAGCAGCAAAGGGGGCGGGAGCTCCTACAATGAGCAGTTCTTC.